The T cell receptor (beta chain) under discussion was sequenced for a study of lymphopenia after photon versus proton radiotherapy. Concerning this clone: Its antigen remains unidentified.

The germline V gene encodes CDR1 MNHEY and CDR2 SVGAGI. This CDR3 spans 15 amino acids. J lost 3 bases, V lost 4 bases, and 5 bases had no gene match. Study observations and caveats: Under photons, naive T cells and diversity fell while effector/memory populations rose.

Data came from immunoSEQ multiplex PCR; TCRdb stores just in-frame clones and leaves some out. Of tens of thousands of clones in the sample, roughly 83% were seen once. The receptor's source is a man between 60 and 75 years old with pancreatic cancer. Specimen: peripheral blood, collected from a patient treated with proton-based radiotherapy. The J gene is TRBJ2-2, the V gene TRBV6-5; 7 bases are a match to TRBD1. The CDR3 nucleotides read TGTGCCAGCAGTTTCCAGGGGGTGGACACCGGGGAGCTGTTTTTT. It yields the protein CASSFQGVDTGELFF.